These T cell receptor beta chains were read from a single sample in a study of shared clonotypes between healthy human individuals. TCRdb's copy holds only in-frame clones and misses some; the assay was immunoSEQ multiplex PCR. The table includes 2,500,000 or so clones, around 90% detected once. What was sequenced was naive CD4+ T cells from PBMCs. These receptors were collected from a man between 18 and 29 years old in good health. Some clones in this sample may be carry-over from other donors' samples. Each CDR3 is given with its conserved first and last residue. The D gene is left open where the match is weak.

V	D	J	CDR3	DNA
TRBV7-9	TRBD1	TRBJ1-2	CASSRSTGQDYGYTF	TGTGCCAGCAGCAGATCGACCGGACAGGACTATGGCTACACCTTC
TRBV10-2	NA	TRBJ2-2	CASRWDPFFSAGELFF	TGCGCCAGCAGATGGGATCCCTTTTTTTCGGCCGGGGAGCTGTTTTTT
TRBV6-1	TRBD1	TRBJ1-2	CASSEGQGPWHGYTF	TGTGCCAGCAGTGAGGGACAGGGGCCCTGGCATGGCTACACCTTC
TRBV28	NA	TRBJ2-1	CASSSPTVKPQFF	TGTGCCAGCAGTTCCCCCACCGTCAAGCCGCAGTTCTTC
TRBV6-1	NA	TRBJ2-2	CASSEVFNTGELFF	TGTGCCAGCAGTGAGGTCTTCAACACCGGGGAGCTGTTTTTT
TRBV28	NA	TRBJ1-5	CASSFPAGVVQPQHF	TGTGCCAGCAGTTTCCCGGCCGGGGTAGTTCAGCCCCAGCATTTT
TRBV5-6	NA	TRBJ2-2	CASSNRAGELFF	TGTGCCAGCAGCAACCGGGCCGGGGAGCTGTTTTTT
TRBV28	TRBD2	TRBJ2-1	CASRRGIGLAVSSYNEQFF	TGTGCCAGTCGAAGGGGAATCGGACTAGCGGTTAGCTCCTACAATGAGCAGTTCTTC
TRBV19	NA	TRBJ2-3	CASSIETDTQYF	TGTGCCAGTAGTATAGAAACAGATACGCAGTATTTT
TRBV5-1	NA	TRBJ2-3	CASSLAKSTDTQYF	TGCGCCAGCAGCTTGGCCAAGAGCACAGATACGCAGTATTTT